Presented here are 17 T cell receptor beta chains from one specimen sequenced in a study of CD8+CD57+ T cells in acquired aplastic anemia. Sequencing was done on patients that had shown CD8+CD57+ cell expansion by flow cytometry. Genomic DNA acted as the template from which TCR beta VDJ combination and CDR3 sequence profiling were carried out. From the reads, TCRdb called clonotypes with MiXCR, one entry per CDR3 protein. The top ten clones hold 0.82% of a sample with around 430,000 distinct CDR3 sequences, roughly a third of them seen once. What was sequenced was sorted CD4+, CD8+, or CD8+CD57+ T cells (not recorded which) from PBMCs. The receptor set was obtained from a human donor with aplastic anemia.

Points on this clonotype: A read error is possible here, since a much larger clone lies one base away. This chain joins TRBV9 and TRBJ2-7; D possibly corresponds to TRBD1 (5 bases). Germline V gene lookup returns CDR1 SGDLS and CDR2 YYNGEE. The CDR3 consists of 15 residues. In DNA, the CDR3 is TGTGCCGGCAGCGTAGGTGCAGGGCAATTCTACGAGCAGTACTTC. This translates into CAGSVGAGQFYEQYF.

This chain uses TRBV25-1 with TRBJ1-2, with D possibly TRBD1 on 6 matching bases. The germline V and J ends were trimmed by 2 bases and 9 bases, with 16 bases remaining between them. There are 14 residues in the CDR3. Germline V lookup: CDR1 MGHDK, CDR2 SYGVNS. CDR3 DNA: TGTGCCAGCAGTGAAGGTGGGGGGCGGGGTAGCTACACCTTC. The encoded protein is CASSEGGGRGSYTF.

This clonotype was detected many times. The chain links TRBV20-1 to TRBJ1-4; no clear D gene. CDR3 length equals 14 residues. V lost 4 bases, J lost 0 bases, and 9 bases lay in between. Per the germline V gene, CDR1 is DFQATT and CDR2 is SNEGSKA (reference sequence). The CDR3 protein is CSAKDPATNEKLFF. CDR3 nucleotides: TGCAGTGCTAAAGACCCCGCAACTAATGAAAAACTGTTTTTT.

This clonotype was observed many times. This chain uses TRBV2 with TRBJ1-1; tentatively, D is TRBD1 (6 bases). CDR3 size: 14 residues. The V end was cut by 6 bases, the J end by 6 bases, with 17 bases between. CDR1 and CDR2 (germline): SNHLY, FYNNEI. This CDR3 reads CASRPGQLGAEAFF. The CDR3 nucleotides are TGTGCCAGCAGACCCGGACAGCTTGGCGCTGAAGCTTTCTTT.

This chain joins TRBV7-3 and TRBJ2-3; 9 bases are a match to TRBD1. The V segment lost 6 bases and the J segment 7 bases; nucleotides outside the gene matches: 8. This CDR3 has 14 amino acids. Germline V CDR1 and CDR2: SGHTA, FQGTGA. DNA for the CDR3: TGTGCCAGCAGGGGGACAGGGTTTTTCTATACGCAGTATTTT. Amino acids: CASRGTGFFYTQYF.

This chain links TRBV7-9 with TRBJ1-2; D is perhaps TRBD1 (6 bases). The CDR3 is made up of 14 amino acids. V was clipped by 4 bases and J by 5 bases, with 14 bases between them. The germline V gene has CDR1 SEHNR and CDR2 FQNEAQ (reference sequence). CDR3 coding DNA: TGTGCCAGCAGCTCAGACAGGATGCCGTATGGCTACACCTTC. This gives the protein CASSSDRMPYGYTF.

The V call is TRBV7-9, the J call TRBJ1-2; no clear D gene. Trimming pared 5 bases from V and 4 bases from J, leaving 14 bases between. There are 14 residues in the CDR3. Germline-derived CDR1 and CDR2 are SEHNR and FQNEAQ (reference sequence). This chain's CDR3 is CASSPLSVSYGYTF. The CDR3, as DNA: TGTGCCAGCAGCCCACTTTCGGTTAGCTATGGCTACACCTTC.

The rearrangement links TRBV9 to TRBJ2-5; TRBD2 matches at 9 bases. CDR1 and CDR2 from the germline V gene are SGDLS and YYNGEE. The CDR3 runs 16 residues. The V gene end was trimmed by 0 bases and the J gene end by 7 bases; junction bases not matched to a gene: 10. The CDR3 DNA follows: TGTGCCAGCAGCGTAGTTCCAGCGGGAGGTGTGGGGACCCAGTACTTC. Translating it yields CASSVVPAGGVGTQYF.

This clonotype was picked up many times. The rearrangement links TRBV24-1 to TRBJ2-1; 10 bases align to TRBD2. V shed 4 bases and J 6 bases; nucleotides not matched to a gene: 8. The germline CDR1 and CDR2 sequences are KGHDR and SFDVKD. There are 16 residues in the CDR3. CDR3 residues: CATSDPGLAEANEQFF. The CDR3 bases are TGTGCCACCAGTGACCCCGGACTAGCGGAGGCCAATGAGCAGTTCTTC.

This clonotype was seen only a few times. The chain combines TRBV25-1 with TRBJ2-2; 12 nucleotides line up with TRBD1. Trimming cost V 4 bases and J 8 bases; bases outside gene matches: 11. This CDR3 has 17 residues. The V gene's germline CDR1 is MGHDK and CDR2 SYGVNS. The CDR3 region is CASSGSRDRGLRGELFF. CDR3 bases: TGTGCCAGCAGTGGAAGCCGGGACAGGGGGCTACGTGGGGAGCTGTTTTTT.

The chain is built from TRBV11-3 and TRBJ2-3; D unclear. The germline V gene encodes CDR1 SGHNT and CDR2 YENEEA. The CDR3 sequence is 15 residues long. V gave up 0 bases and J gave up 0 bases, with 7 bases separating them. CDR3 in amino acids: CASSLDLGSTDTQYF. The CDR3 coding sequence is TGTGCCAGCAGCTTAGATCTAGGTAGCACAGATACGCAGTATTTT.

A few counts support this clonotype. The chain has TRBV3-1 and TRBJ1-6; D remains ambiguous. V shed 0 bases and J shed 9 bases, with 18 bases lying between them. The CDR3 has 17 residues. In germline, CDR1 is LGHDT, CDR2 YNNKEL (reference sequence). CDR3 in amino acids: CASSQDLTRSLISPLHF. In DNA form, the CDR3 reads TGTGCCAGCAGCCAAGACCTAACCCGAAGCCTTATTTCACCCCTCCACTTT.

This clonotype was seen ten or more times. The rearrangement joins TRBV20-1 to TRBJ2-1; TRBD2 matches 7 bases. The V segment lost 6 bases and the J segment 1 base; nucleotides outside the gene matches: 9. The CDR3 spans 15 residues. In germline, CDR1 is DFQATT, CDR2 SNEGSKA (reference sequence). The CDR3: CSATPSSGSYNEQFF. DNA for the CDR3: TGCAGTGCCACACCCTCTAGCGGATCCTACAATGAGCAGTTCTTC.

The chain combines TRBV11-2 with TRBJ2-2; 12 nucleotides line up with TRBD2. In germline, CDR1 is SGHAT, CDR2 FQNNGV. J lost 8 bases, V lost 4 bases, and 5 bases had no gene match. This CDR3 has 15 amino acids. In DNA, the CDR3 is TGTGCCAGCAGCTCTCTAGCGGGGGGGAGAGGGGAGCTGTTTTTT. This translates into CASSSLAGGRGELFF.

Points on this clonotype: This sequence may be a read error, since a much larger clone differs from it by one base. The CDR3 spells CAARDNSYEQYF. The CDR3 DNA sequence: TGTGCCGCCAGGGACAACTCCTACGAGCAGTACTTC. The chain carries TRBV7-2 and TRBJ2-7; TRBD1 is a possible D gene (6 bases). Trimming pared 11 bases from V and 0 bases from J, leaving 11 bases between. Germline V CDR1 and CDR2: SGHTA, FQGNSA. This CDR3 spans 12 amino acids.

This clonotype was recorded a few times. The chain carries TRBV20-1 and TRBJ2-3; D possibly corresponds to TRBD2 (5 bases). CDR1 DFQATT and CDR2 SNEGSKA come from the germline V gene (reference sequence). V lost 7 bases and J lost 0, with 20 bases in between. The CDR3 runs to 16 residues. The CDR3 sequence: CSVAIRKETSTDTQYF. The CDR3 DNA sequence: TGCAGTGTAGCGATTCGAAAGGAAACTAGCACAGATACGCAGTATTTT.

This clonotype was recorded only once. The chain recombines TRBV29-1 with TRBJ1-2, with 7 bases aligning to TRBD1. The CDR3 is 16 amino acids. The V segment lost 6 bases and the J segment 8 bases; nucleotides outside the gene matches: 21. The germline V gene encodes CDR1 SQVTM and CDR2 ANQGSEA. For the CDR3, the DNA is TGCAGCGTCGTCAGACAGGGCTTGGTCGGCGAGGAGGGCTACACCTTC. This encodes CSVVRQGLVGEEGYTF. The full variable domain, with the rest looked up from reference TRBV29-1 and TRBJ1-2, is SAVISQKPSRDICQRGTSLTIQCQVDSQVTMMFWYRQQPGQSLTLIATANQGSEATYESGFVIDKFPISRPNLTFSTLTVSNMSPEDSSIYLCSVVRQGLVGEEGYTFGSGTRLTVV.